The T cell receptor (beta chain) under discussion was sequenced for a study of T cell responses to AZD1222 COVID-19 vaccine. Profiling relied on immunoSEQ multiplex PCR, and the TCRdb table lists in-frame clones only, not all of them. The profile shows 95,000 to 150,000 clones, about nine tenths of them singletons. This TCR came from an adult in good health. Specimen: peripheral blood, collected on day 0 of AZD1222 vaccination.

The CDR3 nucleotides are TGTGCCAGCAGTTACTCTTGGGCTGAAGCTTTCTTT. This gives the protein CASSYSWAEAFF. This sequence joins TRBV6-2 or TRBV6-3 and TRBJ1-1, with D hard to call. Germline CDR1 MNHEY, CDR2 SVGEGT. V dropped 0 bases and J dropped 6 bases, with 5 bases sitting between them. The CDR3 runs to 12 residues.